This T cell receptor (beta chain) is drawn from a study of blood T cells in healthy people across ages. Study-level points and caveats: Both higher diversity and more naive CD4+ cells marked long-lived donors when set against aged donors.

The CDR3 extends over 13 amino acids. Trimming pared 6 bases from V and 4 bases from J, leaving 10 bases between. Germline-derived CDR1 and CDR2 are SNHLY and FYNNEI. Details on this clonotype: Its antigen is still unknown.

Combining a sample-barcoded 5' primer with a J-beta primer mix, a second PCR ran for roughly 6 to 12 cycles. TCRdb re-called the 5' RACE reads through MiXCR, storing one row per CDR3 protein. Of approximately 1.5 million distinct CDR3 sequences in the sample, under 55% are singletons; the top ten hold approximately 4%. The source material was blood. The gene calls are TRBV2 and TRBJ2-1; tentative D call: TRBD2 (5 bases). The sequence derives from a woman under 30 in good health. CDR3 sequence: CASRVARYNEQFF. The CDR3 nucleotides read TGTGCCAGCAGGGTAGCGCGTTACAATGAGCAGTTCTTC.